This T cell receptor beta chain appears in the sequencing data of a study of blood T cells in healthy people across ages. The overall study: Template switching caught about one barcoded beta molecule for each two T cells.

Then a second PCR, running roughly 6 to 12 cycles, was carried out with a sample-barcoded 5' primer and a J-beta primer mix. A template-switch adaptor with 12 random nucleotides tagged each cDNA molecule. Using its own MiXCR run on the 5' RACE reads, TCRdb lists one record per CDR3 protein. This table has hundreds of thousands of distinct CDR3 sequences, 35% to 40% appearing once. The CDR3 spans 13 residues. Per germline, CDR1 SGHRS and CDR2 YFSETQ. V lost 3 bases and J lost 3, with 9 bases in between. Individuals who donated were healthy Caucasians from Russia aged roughly 6 to 90. PBMCs, at least 6.5 million per sample, were isolated.

The gene calls are TRBV5-1 and TRBJ1-1; the D is unclear. Sequenced: blood. The receptor's source is a man between 18 and 35 years old in good health. Here the CDR3 reads CASSSSADTEAFF. The DNA of the CDR3 is TGCGCCAGCAGCTCCTCGGCGGACACTGAAGCTTTCTTT.